These 21 T cell receptor beta chains came from one sample sequenced in a study of T cell clonotyping in hematopoietic cell transplantation. Time point reported: recipient sample about 28 days before transplant, after cytoreduction. Profiling relied on immunoSEQ multiplex PCR, and the TCRdb table lists in-frame clones only, not all of them. The sample lists tens of thousands of clones; around 85% were seen once. The source material was peripheral blood mononuclear cells, sampled before stem cell transplant. These receptors all come from a man aged 55-75 years with acute myeloid leukemia. Some clones in this sample may be carry-over from other donors' samples.

The chain is built from TRBV9 and TRBJ1-2; TRBD1 matches at 8 bases. Germline trimming cut 3 bases from V and 4 bases from J; bases unmatched to any gene: 17. The CDR3 runs to 18 residues. The germline V gene encodes CDR1 SGDLS and CDR2 YYNGEE. CDR3 DNA: TGTGCCAGCAGCGCCTACACCCCAGGGGGCGTTGCCGGCTATGGCTACACCTTC. Translating it yields CASSAYTPGGVAGYGYTF.

The rearrangement uses TRBV28 and TRBJ1-2, with D possibly being TRBD1 (5 bases). The CDR3 spans 15 residues. Trimming shortened V by 3 bases and J by 6 bases, and 17 bases separated the two germline ends. The V gene's germline CDR1 is MDHEN and CDR2 SYDVKM. This CDR3 is CASSFRTPVEHGYTF. DNA of the CDR3: TGTGCCAGCAGTTTCCGGACACCGGTCGAGCATGGCTACACCTTC.

This rearrangement joins TRBV11-3 to TRBJ2-2; D is possibly TRBD2 (6 bases). Trimming removed 5 bases at V and 7 bases at J, with 20 bases between. Germline loops: CDR1 SGHNT, CDR2 YENEEA. CDR3 length: 16 amino acids. DNA for the CDR3: TGTGCCAGCAGCCCGGAACAACTAGGCGGGAACGGGGAGCTGTTTTTT. This sequence encodes CASSPEQLGGNGELFF.

In regard to this clone: At one end the junction does not follow the germline gene, possibly because of a read error. V and J are TRBV28 and TRBJ2-7; D gene uncertain. There are 13 residues in the CDR3. Looked up from germline, CDR1 is MDHEN and CDR2 is SYDVKM. This chain's CDR3 is CASSQNSMWLPIF. The CDR3, as DNA: TGTGCCAGCAGCCAGAACTCCATGTGGCTCCCGATTTTC.

The chain is built from TRBV10-3 and TRBJ1-6; no definite D call. The germline V gene has CDR1 ENHRY and CDR2 SYGVKD. V was clipped by 6 bases and J by 6 bases, with 9 bases between them. The CDR3 loop spans 13 amino acids. CDR3 in amino acids: CAISSETNSPLHF. CDR3 nucleotides: TGTGCCATCAGCTCAGAAACTAATTCACCCCTCCACTTT.

This clone was observed a few times. The gene calls are TRBV19 and TRBJ2-7; the match to TRBD1 covers 7 bases. The trim removed 5 bases at V and 5 bases at J, leaving 12 bases unmatched. The CDR3 covers 15 residues. Germline values: CDR1 LNHDA, CDR2 SQIVND (reference sequence). CDR3 sequence reads: CASSQMTGYINEQYF. Written as DNA, the CDR3 is TGTGCCAGTAGTCAAATGACAGGGTATATCAACGAGCAGTACTTC.

This chain links TRBV21-1 with TRBJ1-6. TRBV21-1 is annotated as a pseudogene. The CDR3 covers 18 residues. The DNA for the CDR3 is TGTGCCAGCAGCAAAGTGGGCCCACACCCCGGGTATCGTTCACCCCTCCACTTT. Its protein is CASSKVGPHPGYRSPLHF.

The V gene is TRBV30, the J gene TRBJ2-5; D not certain. V lost 0 bases to trimming and J lost 4 bases, with 15 bases between them. CDR1 is GTSNPN and CDR2 is SVGIG in the germline V gene (reference sequence). This CDR3 comprises 15 residues. Here the CDR3 DNA reads TGTGCCTGGAGTGTACGTGAACTTGGGATAGAGACCCAGTACTTC. Translated: CAWSVRELGIETQYF.

The chain links TRBV7-8 to TRBJ2-1; D uncertain. This CDR3 is built from 12 residues. The germline gives CDR1 SGHVS, CDR2 FQNEAQ. V lost 1 base to trimming and J lost 9 bases, with 7 bases between them. The CDR3, as DNA: TGTGCCAGCAGCTTAGTGCGGAGTGAGCAGTTCTTC. This codes for CASSLVRSEQFF. The full variable domain, completed using reference TRBV7-8 and TRBJ2-1, is GAGVSQSPRYKVAKRGQDVALRCDPISGHVSLFWYQQALGQGPEFLTYFQNEAQLDKSGLPSDRFFAERPEGSVSTLKIQRTQQEDSAVYLCASSLVRSEQFFGPGTRLTVL.

This chain connects TRBV11-2 to TRBJ2-5; D may be TRBD1 (5 bases). Germline CDR1 and CDR2: SGHAT and FQNNGV. V lost 4 bases to trimming and J lost 1 base, with 13 bases between them. This CDR3 comprises 15 residues. The CDR3 loop reads CASSSQVGPQETQYF. CDR3 coding DNA: TGTGCCAGCAGCTCACAGGTTGGACCCCAAGAGACCCAGTACTTC.

The chain links TRBV7-2 to TRBJ2-1, with D perhaps being TRBD1 or TRBD2 (7 bases each). V gave up 4 bases and J gave up 8 bases, with 18 bases separating them. The CDR3 is 15 amino acids. The germline V gene encodes CDR1 SGHTA and CDR2 FQGNSA. In nucleotides, the CDR3 is TGTGCCAGCAGCTCTCAGGGGGGGCGGTGGGATGAGCAGTTCTTC. Translation gives CASSSQGGRWDEQFF.

The DNA for the CDR3 is TGCAGCTCCCGGACAGGGGCTAACTATGGCTACACCTTC. Translation: CSSRTGANYGYTF. V and J are TRBV29-1 and TRBJ1-2; 9 bases map to TRBD1. The CDR3 runs 13 residues. V was pared by 8 bases and J by 0 bases, with 4 bases of the junction left unmatched. CDR1 is SQVTM and CDR2 is ANQGSEA in the germline V gene. The whole variable domain, remainder taken from reference TRBV29-1 and TRBJ1-2, is SAVISQKPSRDICQRGTSLTIQCQVDSQVTMMFWYRQQPGQSLTLIATANQGSEATYESGFVIDKFPISRPNLTFSTLTVSNMSPEDSSIYLCSSRTGANYGYTFGSGTRLTVV.

This chain uses TRBV7-3 with TRBJ1-1; 8 bases match TRBD1. J gave up 10 bases and V 5 bases, and 9 bases lay outside the gene matches. There are 13 residues in the CDR3. Germline CDR1 SGHTA, CDR2 FQGTGA. Written as DNA, the CDR3 is TGTGCCAGCAGCGCCCAGGACAGGGAGGGAGCTTTCTTT. Protein: CASSAQDREGAFF.

The chain recombines TRBV10-3 with TRBJ2-3; D might be TRBD1 or TRBD2, each matching 5 bases. The ends were cut back, 6 bases at V and 4 bases at J, with 17 bases in the middle. CDR1 and CDR2 from the germline V gene are ENHRY and SYGVKD. The CDR3 consists of 15 residues. The CDR3 sequence: CAIRTGLVESDTQYF. CDR3 sequence (DNA): TGTGCCATCAGGACGGGGCTCGTTGAGTCAGATACGCAGTATTTT.

The chain is built from TRBV9 and TRBJ1-2, with 8 bases identical to TRBD1. The CDR3 totals 15 residues. The junction had 4 bases not matched to a gene; V was cut back by 0 bases and J by 3 bases. The germline CDR1 and CDR2 sequences are SGDLS and YYNGEE. CDR3 protein: CASSVATGAHYGYTF. The CDR3 DNA follows: TGTGCCAGCAGCGTAGCGACAGGGGCCCACTATGGCTACACCTTC.

V gene TRBV10-3 combines with J gene TRBJ2-2; D possibly corresponds to TRBD2 (5 bases). The CDR3 sequence is 13 residues long. V was pared by 10 bases and J by 6 bases, with 15 bases between. CDR1 and CDR2 from the germline V gene are ENHRY and SYGVKD. The CDR3 here is CANSRDSAGELFF. The CDR3 DNA follows: TGTGCCAATTCCCGGGATAGCGCCGGGGAGCTGTTTTTT.

V and J are TRBV2 and TRBJ2-7, with TRBD1 as a possible D gene (6 bases). Germline V gene data show CDR1 as SNHLY and CDR2 as FYNNEI. The CDR3 runs 15 residues. V lost 8 bases to trimming and J lost 4 bases, with 21 bases between them. CDR3 sequence (DNA): TGTGCCAGCGACCCTCTGAGAGGGGGTGCATACGAGCAGTACTTC. This gives the protein CASDPLRGGAYEQYF.

About this clone itself: At one end the junction does not follow the germline gene, possibly because of a read error. The chain carries TRBV7-7 and TRBJ2-5; either TRBD1 or TRBD2 may supply D (5 bases each). CDR3 length equals 14 residues. Germline V gene data show CDR1 as SSHAT and CDR2 as FNYEAQ (reference sequence). The CDR3 sequence: CASTQGSGTETQYF. Written as DNA, the CDR3 is TGTGCTAGCACCCAGGGCTCGGGAACAGAGACCCAGTACTTC.

This clone was seen only a few times. The chain carries TRBV7-6 and TRBJ1-2, with TRBD1 identical over 7 bases. Germline values: CDR1 SGHVS, CDR2 FNYEAQ. The J segment lost 2 bases and the V segment lost 5 bases, leaving 5 bases of the junction unmatched. This CDR3 spans 14 amino acids. The CDR3 DNA reads as TGTGCCAGCAGCCTCGACAGGGCCAACTATGGCTACACCTTC. Amino acids: CASSLDRANYGYTF.

The V gene is TRBV29-1, the J gene TRBJ2-5; a weak D match, TRBD2 (6 bases). This CDR3 has 13 residues. CDR1 and CDR2 (germline): SQVTM, ANQGSEA. Trimming removed 3 bases from V and 3 bases from J, with 11 bases in between. In DNA, the CDR3 is TGCAGCGTTGAGCTCTTAGCGGAAGAGACCCAGTACTTC. Residues: CSVELLAEETQYF.

A note on this clone: One end of the junction fails to match germline, which may point to a read error. V and J are TRBV30 and TRBJ2-2; perhaps TRBD2 as D (5 bases). Germline V gene data show CDR1 as GTSNPN and CDR2 as SVGIG (reference sequence). The CDR3 spans 13 residues. This CDR3 is CAAGLRGTGELFF. The CDR3 coding sequence is TGCGCCGCCGGGCTGAGAGGGACCGGGGAGCTGTTTTTT.